This TCR beta chain was recorded in a study of T cells in Graves' hyperthyroidism and ophthalmopathy. The CDR3 runs to 15 residues. Germline loops: CDR1 SNHLY, CDR2 FYNNEI. V dropped 7 bases and J dropped 12 bases, with 24 bases sitting between them. Comment on this clonotype: The antigen remains unidentified.

Study results and caveats: Among thyroid clonotypes expanded above 0.001, most also appeared in blood. Ophthalmopathy was model-predicted a median roughly 6.5 months pre-onset. Ophthalmopathy was separated from stable hyperthyroidism by a 13 V-J model.

RNA transcripts were the template for amplifying TCR beta CDR3 regions. Primed by the HTBI set, a first-round RT-PCR was run on the TCR CDR3. MiXCR, run by TCRdb on the multiplex PCR reads, gives a single entry per CDR3 protein. The repertoire holds more than 500,000 distinct CDR3 sequences, about 43% seen once, with around 17% in the top ten. V and J are TRBV2 and TRBJ1-4; possibly TRBD1 for D (5 bases). Sequences were obtained from peripheral blood or thyroid tissue (not recorded which). The receptor was isolated from an adult woman with Graves' disease, either hyperthyroidism or ophthalmopathy (not recorded which). CDR3 sequence (DNA): TGTGCCAGCATCAGGGAAACCCACCCTCCAGTAGAACTGTTTTTT. The encoded protein is CASIRETHPPVELFF.